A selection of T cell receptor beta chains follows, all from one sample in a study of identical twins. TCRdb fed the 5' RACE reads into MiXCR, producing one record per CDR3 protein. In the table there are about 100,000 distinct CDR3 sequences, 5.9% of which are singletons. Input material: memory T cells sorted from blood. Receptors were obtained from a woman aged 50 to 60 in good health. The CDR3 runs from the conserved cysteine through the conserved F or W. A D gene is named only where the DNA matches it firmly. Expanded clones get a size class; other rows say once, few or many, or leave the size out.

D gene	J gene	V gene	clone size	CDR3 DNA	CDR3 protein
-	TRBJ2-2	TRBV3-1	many	TGTGCCAGCAGCCGCGAGCCGACCAGCCGGGGCGGGGAGCTGTTTTTT	CASSREPTSRGGELFF
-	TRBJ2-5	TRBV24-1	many	TGTGCCACCAGCCCGGGGACTTCCTTCCAAGAGACCCAGTACTTC	CATSPGTSFQETQYF
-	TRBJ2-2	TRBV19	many	TGTGCCAGTACCTTCTGGAGGGGGACCGTCGGCGGGGAGCTGTTTTTT	CASTFWRGTVGGELFF
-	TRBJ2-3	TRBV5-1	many	TGCGCCAGCAGCTTGGAAAGGACTACCCTACTTAATACGCAGTATTTT	CASSLERTTLLNTQYF
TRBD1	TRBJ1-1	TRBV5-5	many	TGTGCCAGCAGCTTTAACAGGGGGCGGAACACTGAAGCTTTCTTT	CASSFNRGRNTEAFF
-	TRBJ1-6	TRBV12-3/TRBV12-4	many	TGTGCCAGCAGTTTAGGGCCCTCCCTCCACTTT	CASSLGPSLHF
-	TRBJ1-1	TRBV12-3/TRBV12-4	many	TGTGCCAGCAGTTTAGCCAAATCGGGGACTGAAGCTTTCTTT	CASSLAKSGTEAFF
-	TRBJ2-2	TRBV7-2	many	TGTGCCAGCAGCTTAGCCGGGTACACCGGGGAGCTGTTTTTT	CASSLAGYTGELFF
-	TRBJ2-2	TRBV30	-	TGTGCCTGGGGACCGTCTTATATCGGCGGGGAGCTGTTTTTT	CAWGPSYIGGELFF
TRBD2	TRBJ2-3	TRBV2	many	TGTGCCAGCAGCGAACTAGCGGAACGGTCGGATACGCAGTATTTT	CASSELAERSDTQYF
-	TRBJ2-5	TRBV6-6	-	TGTGCCAGCAGCCCCGGGATAAACGGGGAGACCCAGTACTTC	CASSPGINGETQYF
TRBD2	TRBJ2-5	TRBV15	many	TGTGCCACCAGCAGAACTAGCGGCGAAGAGACCCAGTACTTC	CATSRTSGEETQYF
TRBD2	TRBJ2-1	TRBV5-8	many	TGTGCCAGCAGCTCGGGACTAGCCCCCTACAATGAGCAGTTCTTC	CASSSGLAPYNEQFF
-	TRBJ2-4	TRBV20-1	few	TGCAGTGCTAGACCCCCGACGGCGAAAAACATTCAGTACTTC	CSARPPTAKNIQYF
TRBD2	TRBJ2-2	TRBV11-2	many	TGTGCCAGCAGCTTCTCTAGCGGGAGGTTCACCGGGGAGCTTTTTTTT	CASSFSSGRFTGELFF
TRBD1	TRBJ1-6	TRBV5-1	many	TGCGCCAGCAGCTTGGGACAGGGGAATTCACCCCTCCACTTT	CASSLGQGNSPLHF
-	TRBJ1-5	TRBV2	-	TGTGCCAGCAGTTTAGACAGTTTCAATCAGCCCCAGCATTTT	CASSLDSFNQPQHF
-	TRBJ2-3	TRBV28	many	TGTGCCAGCAGAAGCTCAAGGGCAGTCCCCACAGATACGCAGTATTTT	CASRSSRAVPTDTQYF
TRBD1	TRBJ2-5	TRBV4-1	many	TGCGCCAGCAGCCCACAAGGGGGACCGGGACAGGGGAGAGGAGAGACCCAGTACTTC	CASSPQGGPGQGRGETQYF
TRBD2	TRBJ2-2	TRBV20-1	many	TGCAGTGCTAGGTCCGGGAGGGCCGGCGGGGAGCTGTTTTTT	CSARSGRAGGELFF
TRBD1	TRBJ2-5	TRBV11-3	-	TGTGCCAGCAGCCCCGACAGGGGAGACAGTATGGAGACCCAGTACTTC	CASSPDRGDSMETQYF
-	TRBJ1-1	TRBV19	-	TGTGCCAGTAGTTCCCTGACAGTTACCACTGAAGCTTTCTTT	CASSSLTVTTEAFF
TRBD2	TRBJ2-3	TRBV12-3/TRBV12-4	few	TGTGCCAGCAGTTTTTACGCTAGCGGGATTGGTAATACGCAGTATTTT	CASSFYASGIGNTQYF
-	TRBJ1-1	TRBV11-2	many	TGTGCCAGCAGCCCACGCCAGGGACACACTGAAGCTTTCTTT	CASSPRQGHTEAFF
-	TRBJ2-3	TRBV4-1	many	TGCGCCAGCAGCCCTTTAACCGGAAACAGAGATACGCAGTATTTT	CASSPLTGNRDTQYF
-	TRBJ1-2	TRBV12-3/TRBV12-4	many	TGTGCCAGCAGTTTGTTAAACTATGGCTACACCTTC	CASSLLNYGYTF
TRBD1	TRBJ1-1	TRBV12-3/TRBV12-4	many	TGTGCCACAAAACCCCGGGACAGGGGCACCACTGAAGCTTTCTTT	CATKPRDRGTTEAFF
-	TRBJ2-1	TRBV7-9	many	TGTGCCAGCAGCCCAGGTCGCGGGACCCTTATGTGGGATGAGCAGTTCTTC	CASSPGRGTLMWDEQFF
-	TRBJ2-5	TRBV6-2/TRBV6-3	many	TGTGCCAGCAGGACTCAGACCACCCAAGAGACCCAGTACTTC	CASRTQTTQETQYF
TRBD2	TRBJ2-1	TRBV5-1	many	TGCGCCAGCAGCGTGACCGGGACTAGCTTCAATGAGCAGTTCTTC	CASSVTGTSFNEQFF
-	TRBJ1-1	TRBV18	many	TGTGCCAGCTCACTAGGGAATGGGGCCACTGAAGCTTTCTTT	CASSLGNGATEAFF
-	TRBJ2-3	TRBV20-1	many	TGCAGTGCTAGAGTAGGGAATACGCAGTATTTT	CSARVGNTQYF
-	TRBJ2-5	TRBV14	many	TGTGCCAGCAGCCAGTTGGTCCGGGAGACCCAGTACTTC	CASSQLVRETQYF
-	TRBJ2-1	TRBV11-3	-	TGTGCCAGCAGCTCCCTGAGGTTGGGCTCCTACAATGAGCAGTTCTTC	CASSSLRLGSYNEQFF
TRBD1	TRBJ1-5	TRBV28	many	TGTGCCAGCAGTCCATCCCCGGGACAGGGAGGTCAGCCCCAGCATTTT	CASSPSPGQGGQPQHF
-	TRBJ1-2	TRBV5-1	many	TGCGCCAGCAGCCCTGGCGTCCCAGGGGATGGCTACACCTTC	CASSPGVPGDGYTF
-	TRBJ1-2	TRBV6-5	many	TGTGCCAGCAGACGCGGGCCAGGCGATGGCTACACCTTC	CASRRGPGDGYTF
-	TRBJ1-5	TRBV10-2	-	TGCGCCAGCACGGCGGGGAGGCAGCCCCAGCATTTT	CASTAGRQPQHF
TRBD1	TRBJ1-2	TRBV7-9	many	TGTGCCAGCAGCAACAGGGGGTATGGCTACACCTTC	CASSNRGYGYTF
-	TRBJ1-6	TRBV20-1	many	TGCAGTGCTAGAGGTGTCAGGAGCTCCTATAATTCACCCCTCCACTTT	CSARGVRSSYNSPLHF
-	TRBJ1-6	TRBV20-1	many	TGCAGTGCAAAGACGCAAATGGCCCTCCACTTT	CSAKTQMALHF
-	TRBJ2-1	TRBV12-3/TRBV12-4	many	TGTGCCAGCAGTTTTGCCAATGAGCAGTTCTTC	CASSFANEQFF
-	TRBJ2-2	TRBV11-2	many	TGTGCCAGCAGCCCCGCGGGGCGGGTAGGGGAGCTGTTTTTT	CASSPAGRVGELFF
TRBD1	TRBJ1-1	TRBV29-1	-	TGCAGCGTTGCGGGTGGGGCAGGGGGTAGCACTGAAGCTTTCTTT	CSVAGGAGGSTEAFF
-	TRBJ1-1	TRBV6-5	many	TGTGCCAGCAGAAAAAGAGGACAGAACACTGAAGCTTTCTTT	CASRKRGQNTEAFF
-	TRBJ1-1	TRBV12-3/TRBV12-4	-	TGTGCCAGCAGTTTAGCAGGAGGAATGAACACTGAAGCTTTCTTT	CASSLAGGMNTEAFF
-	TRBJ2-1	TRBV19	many	TGTGCCAGTACTTACGACGGAGGGCTGGATGAGCAGTTCTTC	CASTYDGGLDEQFF
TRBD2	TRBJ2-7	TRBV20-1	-	TGCAGTGCTAGAGATCCCCTGGGGGGGAACCGCGAGCAGTACTTC	CSARDPLGGNREQYF